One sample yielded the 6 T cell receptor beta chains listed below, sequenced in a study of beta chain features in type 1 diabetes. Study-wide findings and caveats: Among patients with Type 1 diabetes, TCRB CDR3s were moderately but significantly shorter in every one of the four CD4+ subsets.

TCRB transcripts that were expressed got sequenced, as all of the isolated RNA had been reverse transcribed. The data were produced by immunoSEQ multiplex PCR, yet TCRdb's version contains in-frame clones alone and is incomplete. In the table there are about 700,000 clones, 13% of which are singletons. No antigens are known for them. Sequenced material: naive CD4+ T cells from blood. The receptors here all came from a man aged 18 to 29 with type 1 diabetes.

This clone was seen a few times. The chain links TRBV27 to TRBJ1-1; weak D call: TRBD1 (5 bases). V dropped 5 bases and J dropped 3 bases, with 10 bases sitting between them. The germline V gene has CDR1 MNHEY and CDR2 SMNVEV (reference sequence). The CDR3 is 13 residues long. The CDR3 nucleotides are TGTGCCAGCAGTCCAGAGGGGCACACTGAAGCTTTCTTT. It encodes CASSPEGHTEAFF.

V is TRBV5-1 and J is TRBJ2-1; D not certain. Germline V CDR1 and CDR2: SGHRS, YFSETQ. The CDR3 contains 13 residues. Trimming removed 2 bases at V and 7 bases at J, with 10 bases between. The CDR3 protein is CASSFLSGNEQFF. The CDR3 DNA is TGCGCCAGCAGCTTCCTGAGTGGGAATGAGCAGTTCTTC.

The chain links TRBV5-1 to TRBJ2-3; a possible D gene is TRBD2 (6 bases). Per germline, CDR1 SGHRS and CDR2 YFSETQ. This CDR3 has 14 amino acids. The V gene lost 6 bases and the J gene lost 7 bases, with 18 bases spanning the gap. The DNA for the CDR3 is TGCGCCAGCACCCTTGACGGGGGTGTAAATACGCAGTATTTT. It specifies CASTLDGGVNTQYF.

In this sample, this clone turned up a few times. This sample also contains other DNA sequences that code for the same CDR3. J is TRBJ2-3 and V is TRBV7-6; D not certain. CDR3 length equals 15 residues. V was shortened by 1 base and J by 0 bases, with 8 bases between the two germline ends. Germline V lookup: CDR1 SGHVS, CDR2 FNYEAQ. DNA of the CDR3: TGTGCCAGCAGCTTAGTGGGGTCTAGCACAGATACGCAGTATTTT. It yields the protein CASSLVGSSTDTQYF.

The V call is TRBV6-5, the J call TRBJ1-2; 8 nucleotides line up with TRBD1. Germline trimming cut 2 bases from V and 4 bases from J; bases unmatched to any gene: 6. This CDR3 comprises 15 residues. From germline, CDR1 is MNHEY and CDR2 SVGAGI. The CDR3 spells CASSYGRTGSYGYTF. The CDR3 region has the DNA TGTGCCAGCAGTTACGGCAGGACAGGGTCCTATGGCTACACCTTC.

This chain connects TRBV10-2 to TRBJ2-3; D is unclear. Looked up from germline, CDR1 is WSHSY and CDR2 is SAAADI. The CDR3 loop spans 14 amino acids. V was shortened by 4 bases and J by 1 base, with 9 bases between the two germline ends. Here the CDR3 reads CASSAGYGTDTQYF. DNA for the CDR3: TGCGCCAGCAGTGCGGGCTACGGCACAGATACGCAGTATTTT.